A selection of T cell receptor beta chains follows, all from one sample in a study of blood T cells in healthy people across ages. TCRdb itself ran the 5' RACE reads through MiXCR, one entry per CDR3 protein. The sample includes some 700,000 distinct CDR3 sequences, roughly 43% of them seen just once. Sequenced input: blood. These receptors were collected from a woman in her fifties or sixties in good health. Each CDR3 is given with its conserved first and last residue. The order of the fields is J gene, D gene, V gene, clone size, CDR3 protein, CDR3 DNA. A D gene is named only where the DNA matches it firmly. Where a row states a size, it is once, few, many or the class of an expanded clone; other rows omit it.

TRBJ2-1	NA	TRBV6-6	NA	CASSSGGVTPQFF	TGTGCCAGCAGTTCCGGCGGTGTTACTCCTCAGTTCTTC
TRBJ1-5	NA	TRBV4-2	few	CASSQEGQGHQPQHF	TGTGCCAGCAGCCAAGAGGGGCAGGGGCATCAGCCCCAGCATTTT
TRBJ2-7	TRBD2	TRBV9	few	CASSVGSAGGTYEQYF	TGTGCCAGCAGCGTAGGATCAGCGGGAGGTACCTACGAGCAGTACTTC
TRBJ2-7	NA	TRBV10-3	many	CAISEGLGPRDEQYF	TGTGCCATCAGTGAAGGATTAGGACCGAGGGACGAGCAGTACTTC
TRBJ2-1	NA	TRBV27	NA	CASSLYAGSEQFF	TGTGCCAGCAGTTTATACGCGGGCAGTGAGCAGTTCTTC
TRBJ2-1	TRBD1	TRBV4-1	NA	CASSQGDRGGDEQFF	TGCGCCAGCAGCCAAGGGGACAGGGGTGGCGATGAGCAGTTCTTC
TRBJ2-4	NA	TRBV7-9	many	CASSSQYWDIQYF	TGTGCCAGCAGCTCGCAGTACTGGGACATTCAGTACTTC
TRBJ1-1	NA	TRBV20-1	NA	CSVLEPGITEAFF	TGCAGTGTTCTAGAACCGGGTATCACTGAAGCTTTCTTT
TRBJ1-1	TRBD1	TRBV29-1	NA	CSVNRGLDTEAFF	TGCAGCGTAAACAGGGGGTTGGACACTGAAGCTTTCTTT
TRBJ2-2	NA	TRBV29-1	NA	CSVKGLNTGELFF	TGCAGCGTCAAGGGCCTGAACACCGGGGAGCTGTTTTTT
TRBJ2-1	NA	TRBV20-1	NA	CSASGFNEQFF	TGCAGTGCTAGTGGTTTCAATGAGCAGTTCTTC
TRBJ2-7	TRBD2	TRBV7-2	NA	CASSRMGTSDYEKYF	TGTGCCAGCAGCCGTATGGGGACTAGCGACTACGAGAAGTACTTC
TRBJ2-5	TRBD1	TRBV3-1	few	CASSRRTGVQETQYF	TGTGCCAGCAGCCGACGGACAGGGGTCCAAGAGACCCAGTACTTC
TRBJ1-2	NA	TRBV20-1	once	CSARDRSGDYGYTF	TGCAGTGCTAGAGATCGGTCAGGCGACTATGGCTACACCTTC
TRBJ2-7	NA	TRBV2	NA	CASSEGQDLGGDEQYF	TGTGCCAGCAGTGAAGGGCAGGATCTGGGCGGTGATGAGCAGTACTTC
TRBJ2-7	NA	TRBV24-1	few	CATSDPDSGTYEQYF	TGTGCCACCAGTGACCCGGACAGTGGGACCTACGAGCAGTACTTC
TRBJ2-2	NA	TRBV27	few	CASVSAGAPNTGELFF	TGTGCCAGCGTCTCGGCGGGGGCCCCGAACACCGGGGAGCTGTTTTTT
TRBJ2-7	TRBD2	TRBV20-1	NA	CSAYGAGDYEQYF	TGCAGTGCGTACGGGGCGGGAGACTACGAGCAGTACTTC
TRBJ2-7	TRBD1	TRBV6-1	NA	CASSESTGGPSEQYF	TGTGCCAGCAGTGAATCAACAGGGGGGCCTTCCGAGCAGTACTTC
TRBJ2-1	NA	TRBV20-1	NA	CSARSEQFF	TGCAGTGCTAGAAGCGAGCAGTTCTTC
TRBJ2-3	TRBD2	TRBV3-1	few	CASSHQRGAGSTDTQYF	TGTGCCAGCAGCCACCAGCGGGGTGCGGGTAGCACAGATACGCAGTATTTT
TRBJ2-6	NA	TRBV18	NA	CASSTGLSGANVLTF	TGTGCCAGCTCAACGGGACTCTCCGGGGCCAACGTCCTGACTTTC
TRBJ2-1	NA	TRBV3-1	NA	CASSCRARAGGEQFF	TGTGCCAGCAGTTGCAGGGCCAGGGCCGGGGGTGAGCAGTTCTTC
TRBJ2-7	NA	TRBV6-4	many	CASSLEDGYEQYF	TGTGCCAGCAGCTTGGAGGATGGCTACGAGCAGTACTTC
TRBJ1-2	TRBD1	TRBV12-3/TRBV12-4	NA	CASSRGQGSSYGYTF	TGTGCCAGCAGCCGGGGACAGGGGTCGAGCTATGGCTACACCTTC
TRBJ2-7	NA	TRBV6-2/TRBV6-3	few	CASGTPEARSSYEQYF	TGTGCCAGCGGAACCCCGGAGGCCAGGAGCTCCTACGAGCAGTACTTC
TRBJ2-5	NA	TRBV5-8	NA	CASSLAIPHINLGETQYF	TGTGCCAGCAGCTTGGCCATCCCCCATATCAACCTGGGGGAGACCCAGTACTTC
TRBJ2-2	NA	TRBV5-1	NA	CASSLAVSGELFF	TGCGCCAGCAGCTTGGCGGTCTCCGGGGAGCTGTTTTTT
TRBJ2-5	TRBD2	TRBV12-3/TRBV12-4	many	CASSLGLIETQYF	TGTGCCAGCAGTTTGGGACTAATAGAGACCCAGTACTTC
TRBJ1-4	NA	TRBV6-2/TRBV6-3	NA	CASRITATNEKLFF	TGTGCCAGCAGAATTACAGCAACTAATGAAAAACTGTTTTTT
TRBJ1-1	NA	TRBV5-8	few	CASSLGARVTEAFF	TGTGCCAGCAGCTTGGGAGCCAGGGTCACTGAAGCTTTCTTT
TRBJ1-1	NA	TRBV10-1	NA	CASPHKNTEAFF	TGCGCCAGCCCCCACAAGAACACTGAAGCTTTCTTT
TRBJ2-3	NA	TRBV28	few	CASSLNGGGTDTQYF	TGTGCCAGCAGTTTAAACGGGGGAGGCACAGATACGCAGTATTTT
TRBJ2-4	TRBD2	TRBV20-1	NA	CSASAGGRGNIQYF	TGCAGTGCTTCCGCGGGGGGTCGGGGAAACATTCAGTACTTC
TRBJ2-1	TRBD2	TRBV11-2	NA	CASSLSSGGGAFF	TGTGCCAGCAGCTTATCTAGCGGGGGAGGGGCGTTCTTC
TRBJ2-3	NA	TRBV5-1	NA	CASSLSTNSDTQYF	TGCGCCAGCAGCTTGTCTACCAACTCAGATACGCAGTATTTT
TRBJ2-4	TRBD1	TRBV27	NA	CASSYRFRGNGKNIQYF	TGTGCCAGCAGTTACCGATTCAGGGGGAATGGCAAAAACATTCAGTACTTC
TRBJ1-6	TRBD1	TRBV13	NA	CASSFLFRDRGHSPLHF	TGTGCCAGCAGCTTCCTTTTCCGGGACAGGGGCCATTCACCCCTCCACTTT
TRBJ2-2	NA	TRBV24-1	few	CATSGAPNTGELFF	TGTGCCACCAGTGGCGCTCCGAACACCGGGGAGCTGTTTTTT
TRBJ2-1	NA	TRBV27	few	CASKLAPSSYNEQFF	TGTGCCAGCAAGCTAGCGCCGAGCTCCTACAATGAGCAGTTCTTC
TRBJ2-1	NA	TRBV18	NA	CASSPREFSYNEQFF	TGTGCCAGCTCACCCCGGGAGTTTTCCTACAATGAGCAGTTCTTC
TRBJ2-2	NA	TRBV12-3/TRBV12-4	few	CASSITSSGELFF	TGTGCCAGCAGTATCACTAGTTCCGGGGAGCTGTTTTTT
TRBJ1-2	NA	TRBV20-1	few	CSANRFREGYTF	TGCAGTGCTAATCGATTTAGGGAGGGCTACACCTTC
TRBJ1-2	NA	TRBV4-2	few	CASSQEYTSNYGYTF	TGTGCCAGCAGCCAAGAGTACACCTCTAACTATGGCTACACCTTC
TRBJ2-4	NA	TRBV3-1	NA	CASSQEAFLSNEQYF	TGTGCCAGCAGCCAAGAAGCATTTCTGAGCAATGAGCAGTACTTC
TRBJ1-2	TRBD1	TRBV6-1	NA	CASSFLTGSYSYTF	TGTGCCAGCAGTTTCTTGACAGGGTCCTATAGCTACACCTTC
TRBJ2-1	NA	TRBV28	NA	CASSLHARAPHNEQFF	TGTGCCAGCAGTTTACATGCAAGGGCTCCTCACAATGAGCAGTTCTTC
TRBJ2-7	TRBD2	TRBV11-2	NA	CASSQLAGASNEQYF	TGTGCCAGCAGCCAACTAGCGGGGGCCTCCAATGAGCAGTACTTC
TRBJ2-3	NA	TRBV20-1	NA	CSASLEGTDTQYF	TGCAGTGCTAGTTTGGAGGGCACAGATACGCAGTATTTT
TRBJ1-1	NA	TRBV20-1	NA	CSARPPGAVGEAFF	TGCAGTGCTAGACCGCCGGGGGCCGTGGGTGAGGCTTTCTTT
TRBJ2-6	NA	TRBV20-1	NA	CSARDYWNAGANVLTF	TGCAGTGCTAGGGACTATTGGAATGCTGGGGCCAACGTCCTGACTTTC
TRBJ1-4	NA	TRBV6-2/TRBV6-3	NA	CASINDRFEKLFF	TGTGCCAGCATCAACGACAGGTTCGAAAAACTGTTTTTT
TRBJ2-5	NA	TRBV28	NA	CASSVGQGTQYF	TGTGCCAGCAGCGTGGGTCAAGGAACCCAGTACTTC
TRBJ2-5	TRBD1	TRBV4-3	once	CASSQGLGQGVDEQYF	TGCGCCAGCAGCCAAGGACTGGGTCAGGGGGTGGATGAGCAGTACTTC
TRBJ1-1	NA	TRBV29-1	few	CSGKGANTEAFF	TGCAGCGGGAAGGGAGCTAACACTGAAGCTTTCTTT
TRBJ2-1	NA	TRBV7-2	NA	CASSLAAGGSCNEQFF	TGTGCCAGCAGCTTAGCCGCCGGGGGCTCCTGCAATGAGCAGTTCTTC
TRBJ1-4	NA	TRBV5-6	NA	CASSWVGRPYEKLFF	TGTGCCAGCAGCTGGGTGGGCAGACCCTATGAAAAACTGTTTTTT
TRBJ1-2	NA	TRBV10-3	NA	CAIRGANYGYTF	TGTGCCATCAGGGGGGCGAACTATGGCTACACCTTC
TRBJ2-2	NA	TRBV6-2/TRBV6-3	once	CASTLPKGRGGTGELFF	TGTGCCAGTACTCTCCCGAAGGGACGAGGAGGAACCGGGGAGCTGTTTTTT
TRBJ1-2	NA	TRBV27	NA	CASSLRTAWLPCGYTF	TGTGCCAGCAGTTTACGGACAGCTTGGCTCCCTTGTGGCTACACCTTC